Shown below are 25 T cell receptor beta chains from a single sample sequenced in a study of blood T cell repertoires in COVID-19. Assay: immunoSEQ multiplex PCR; the TCRdb copy retains only in-frame clones and omits some. Here the sample spans about 47,000 clones, about 88% being singletons. The source material was peripheral blood. Every receptor here comes from a man in his fifties or sixties with acute or convalescent COVID-19.

The chain recombines TRBV7-9 with TRBJ2-3; TRBD1 aligns across 8 bases. The CDR3 has 15 amino acids. Germline lookup yields CDR1 SEHNR and CDR2 FQNEAQ (reference sequence). Trimming cost V 1 base and J 6 bases; bases outside gene matches: 6. CDR3: CASSLVIQGADTQYF. The CDR3 coding sequence is TGTGCCAGCAGCTTAGTAATTCAGGGGGCGGATACGCAGTATTTT.

This clone has a single count. The CDR3 region is CASSLARGTEAFF. The CDR3 DNA is TGTGCCAGCAGCCTAGCCAGGGGCACTGAAGCTTTCTTT. The rearrangement joins TRBV3-1 (or the pseudogene TRBV3-2) to TRBJ1-1; possibly TRBD1 for D (6 bases). V was trimmed by 4 bases and J by 4 bases, leaving 10 bases between them. The CDR3 has 13 residues. Per the germline V gene, CDR1 is LGHDT and CDR2 is YNNKEL (reference sequence).

The chain has TRBV5-5 and TRBJ1-1; D remains unclear. Germline assignment: CDR1 SGHKS and CDR2 YYEKEE (reference sequence). This CDR3 has 14 amino acids. The V end lost 0 bases, the J end lost 4 bases, and 10 bases lay between the germline ends. Here the CDR3 DNA reads TGTGCCAGCAGCTTGGGGGCTTTCGCCACTGAAGCTTTCTTT. It is translated as CASSLGAFATEAFF. Filled out from reference TRBV5-5 and TRBJ1-1, the complete variable domain reads DAGVTQSPTHLIKTRGQQVTLRCSPISGHKSVSWYQQVLGQGPQFIFQYYEKEERGRGNFPDRFSARQFPNYSSELNVNALLLGDSALYLCASSLGAFATEAFFGQGTRLTVV.

CDR3 in amino acids: CASSQILWDSPSPNQPQHF. Here the CDR3 DNA reads TGTGCCAGCAGCCAAATCCTCTGGGACAGTCCCTCTCCCAATCAGCCCCAGCATTTT. This chain uses TRBV14 with TRBJ1-5; TRBD1 matches at 7 bases. The CDR3 covers 19 residues. The junction had 16 bases not matched to a gene; V was cut back by 2 bases and J by 3 bases. From germline, CDR1 is SGHDN and CDR2 FVKESK. The full variable domain, in which reference TRBV14 and TRBJ1-5 provide the parts outside the CDR3, is EAGVTQFPSHSVIEKGQTVTLRCDPISGHDNLYWYRRVMGKEIKFLLHFVKESKQDESGMPNNRFLAERTGGTYSTLKVQPAELEDSGVYFCASSQILWDSPSPNQPQHFGDGTRLSIL.

Here the CDR3 DNA reads TGTGCCAGTAGTATCCGCTCTGGGGCCAACGTCCTGACTTTC. This encodes CASSIRSGANVLTF. This chain uses TRBV19 with TRBJ2-6; D is unresolved. Trimming pared 3 bases from V and 0 bases from J, leaving 3 bases between. This CDR3 is built from 14 residues. Germline-derived CDR1 and CDR2 are LNHDA and SQIVND (reference sequence).

The V and J genes are TRBV12-3 or TRBV12-4 and TRBJ1-2; D is unresolved. This CDR3 contains 13 residues. The V and J ends lost 3 bases and 2 bases respectively, with 7 bases between them. DNA of the CDR3: TGTGCCAGCAGTTTGCCGGGGAACTATGGCTACACCTTC. Protein sequence: CASSLPGNYGYTF.

This sequence joins TRBV19 and TRBJ1-2; D possibly corresponds to TRBD1 (6 bases). The length of the CDR3 is 17 residues. Germline loops: CDR1 LNHDA, CDR2 SQIVND (reference sequence). Trimming stripped 1 base from V and 8 bases from J, with 23 bases between. CDR3 in amino acids: CASSIVGRTAELGGYTF. The CDR3 DNA follows: TGTGCCAGTAGTATAGTCGGTAGGACAGCCGAGTTAGGAGGCTACACCTTC.

This chain's CDR3 is CASSEDRGLTEAFF. In nucleotides, the CDR3 is TGTGCCAGCAGCGAGGACAGGGGGCTAACTGAAGCTTTCTTT. J is TRBJ1-1 and V is TRBV6-5, with 11 bases lining up with TRBD1. V was clipped by 6 bases and J by 5 bases; unmatched bases: 5. The length of the CDR3 is 14 residues. Germline V gives CDR1 MNHEY, CDR2 SVGAGI.

This chain links TRBV27 with TRBJ1-2; unclear D gene. V shed 6 bases and J shed 5 bases, with 19 bases lying between them. The CDR3 has 15 residues. The germline CDR1 and CDR2 sequences are MNHEY and SMNVEV (reference sequence). CDR3 nucleotides: TGTGCCAGCAGCATATCGGGAGACCCGCGGTATGGCTACACCTTC. Its protein product is CASSISGDPRYGYTF.

V is TRBV27 and J is TRBJ1-1; TRBD1 is a possible D gene (5 bases). The V gene lost 5 bases and the J gene lost 0 bases, with 13 bases spanning the gap. CDR3 length: 15 residues. Germline CDR1 and CDR2: MNHEY and SMNVEV (reference sequence). The CDR3 DNA sequence: TGTGCCAGCAGTATCCAGGGTGCGATGAACACTGAAGCTTTCTTT. Translated: CASSIQGAMNTEAFF.

The sample holds one count of this clone. The chain has TRBV19 and TRBJ1-2; D might be TRBD1 (5 bases). This CDR3 spans 13 amino acids. Germline V CDR1 and CDR2: LNHDA, SQIVND (reference sequence). Trimming removed 3 bases at V and 3 bases at J, with 8 bases between. The CDR3: CASSIQGDYGYTF. In DNA, the CDR3 is TGTGCCAGTAGTATCCAGGGTGACTATGGCTACACCTTC.

CDR3 region: CASSFPGRNSPLHF. The CDR3 DNA is TGTGCCAGCAGCTTTCCAGGCCGAAATTCACCCCTCCACTTT. V usage is TRBV3-1 (or the pseudogene TRBV3-2) and J usage is TRBJ1-6; D is unresolved. Germline CDR1 reads LGHDT; CDR2 reads YNNKEL (reference sequence). Trimming removed 5 bases from V and 7 bases from J, with 12 bases in between. The CDR3 runs 14 residues.

The chain's CDR3 is CASGWGEEETQYF. The CDR3 coding sequence is TGCGCCAGCGGATGGGGGGAAGAAGAGACCCAGTACTTC. This chain links TRBV5-1 with TRBJ2-5; D might be TRBD2 (6 bases). The CDR3 length is 13 residues. V lost 7 bases and J 3 bases, leaving 13 bases between the germline ends. Germline values: CDR1 SGHRS, CDR2 YFSETQ. Complete variable domain (other parts from reference TRBV5-1 and TRBJ2-5): KAGVTQTPRYLIKTRGQQVTLSCSPISGHRSVSWYQQTPGQGLQFLFEYFSETQRNKGNFPGRFSGRQFSNSRSEMNVSTLELGDSALYLCASGWGEEETQYFGPGTRLLVL.

The rearrangement joins TRBV2 to TRBJ2-7; D remains unclear. Trimming left V 2 bases short and J 2 bases short, with 10 bases between. The CDR3 consists of 14 residues. Germline CDR1 and CDR2: SNHLY and FYNNEI. CDR3 sequence reads: CASSEWWQTYEQYF. The CDR3 coding sequence is TGTGCCAGCAGTGAATGGTGGCAGACCTACGAGCAGTACTTC.

The chain combines TRBV7-2 with TRBJ2-1; 7 bases agree with TRBD2. V trimming: 1 base; J trimming: 4 bases; junction bases outside the gene matches: 4. The germline CDR1 and CDR2 sequences are SGHTA and FQGNSA. The CDR3 covers 15 residues. CDR3 DNA: TGTGCCAGCAGCTTAGGGCTAGCGGAATACAATGAGCAGTTCTTC. It is translated as CASSLGLAEYNEQFF.

The rearrangement uses TRBV7-9 and TRBJ2-3, with 9 bases identical to TRBD2. Germline V CDR1 and CDR2: SEHNR, FQNEAQ (reference sequence). The CDR3 loop spans 15 amino acids. Trimming took 4 bases from V and 0 from J; bases not matched to a gene: 2. CDR3: CASSSSGGSTDTQYF. The CDR3 nucleotides are TGTGCCAGCAGCTCAAGCGGGGGGAGCACAGATACGCAGTATTTT.

The rearrangement joins TRBV28 to TRBJ1-2, with TRBD1 as a possible D gene (6 bases). V lost 1 base to trimming and J lost 1 base, with 10 bases between them. The germline CDR1 and CDR2 sequences are MDHEN and SYDVKM. The CDR3 totals 15 residues. The CDR3 nucleotides read TGTGCCAGCAGTTTATCCCCACAGGGTAACTATGGCTACACCTTC. Translated: CASSLSPQGNYGYTF.

This clone occurred a few times. CDR3: CASSATSGGIKETQYF. DNA of the CDR3: TGTGCCAGCAGCGCCACTAGCGGGGGGATTAAAGAGACCCAGTACTTC. The chain is built from TRBV2 and TRBJ2-5; 12 bases are a match to TRBD2. The CDR3 consists of 16 residues. After removal of 6 bases from V and 3 bases from J, the junction contained 8 bases not matched to a gene. Germline V lookup: CDR1 SNHLY, CDR2 FYNNEI.

The chain couples TRBV6-6 to TRBJ2-7; the D is unclear. Trimming stripped 2 bases from V and 3 bases from J, with 8 bases between. The CDR3 totals 13 residues. Germline V lookup: CDR1 MNHNY, CDR2 SVGAGI (reference sequence). For the CDR3, the DNA is TGTGCCAGCAGTTACCTCCCTAACTACGAGCAGTACTTC. Translating it yields CASSYLPNYEQYF.

J is TRBJ2-3 and V is TRBV3-1 (or the pseudogene TRBV3-2); 7 positions match TRBD2. The germline V gene encodes CDR1 LGHDT and CDR2 YNNKEL (reference sequence). J lost 6 bases, V lost 6 bases, and 18 bases had no gene match. This CDR3 is 17 amino acids long. The CDR3 region is CASSSRAGAPVSDTQYF. In DNA, the CDR3 is TGTGCCAGCAGTTCAAGGGCGGGAGCACCGGTCTCGGATACGCAGTATTTT.

This clone has just a few counts. The chain uses TRBV2 and TRBJ1-1; D gene uncertain. Germline CDR1 SNHLY, CDR2 FYNNEI. V lost 8 bases and J 0 bases, leaving 10 bases between the germline ends. CDR3 size: 13 residues. CDR3 nucleotides: TGTGCCAGCGGTCAGGCAATGAACACTGAAGCTTTCTTT. The encoded protein is CASGQAMNTEAFF.

V gene TRBV5-4 combines with J gene TRBJ2-7; tentatively, D is TRBD2 (5 bases). The CDR3 totals 14 residues. The V end was cut by 0 bases, the J end by 0 bases, with 7 bases between. Germline CDR1 reads SGHNT; CDR2 reads YYREEE (reference sequence). CDR3 nucleotide sequence: TGTGCCAGCAGCTTGGTAGGGAGCTCCTACGAGCAGTACTTC. The encoded protein is CASSLVGSSYEQYF. Combining the CDR3 with reference TRBV5-4 and TRBJ2-7 gives the whole variable domain ETGVTQSPTHLIKTRGQQVTLRCSSQSGHNTVSWYQQALGQGPQFIFQYYREEENGRGNFPPRFSGLQFPNYSSELNVNALELDDSALYLCASSLVGSSYEQYFGPGTRLTVT.

This clone was seen just once. The V and J genes are TRBV6-5 and TRBJ2-1; TRBD2 might be the D (6 bases). The CDR3 sequence is 15 residues long. Germline loops: CDR1 MNHEY, CDR2 SVGAGI. Trimming removed 7 bases from V and 0 bases from J, with 13 bases in between. The CDR3 DNA reads TGTGCCAGCAAAATAGCGGAGAGCTCCTACAATGAGCAGTTCTTC. Its translation is CASKIAESSYNEQFF.

J is TRBJ1-1 and V is TRBV2; TRBD1 agrees at 9 bases. Germline CDR1 SNHLY, CDR2 FYNNEI. This CDR3 is 14 amino acids long. J was trimmed by 1 base and V by 10 bases; bases with no gene match: 7. The CDR3 bases are TGTGCCACCACAGGGGGCTCGAGGAACACTGAAGCTTTCTTT. This gives the protein CATTGGSRNTEAFF.

The DNA of the CDR3 is TGCGCCAGCAGTCCCAGGGCGAGGACCGGGGAGCTGTTTTTT. Its protein product is CASSPRARTGELFF. This chain links TRBV10-1 with TRBJ2-2; perhaps TRBD1 as D (5 bases). CDR1 and CDR2 from the germline V gene are WNHNN and SYGVQD (reference sequence). Trimming pared 5 bases from V and 5 bases from J, leaving 12 bases between. This CDR3 is built from 14 residues.